The rows below give T cell receptor beta chains drawn from one sample of a study of beta chain features in type 1 diabetes. Assay: immunoSEQ multiplex PCR; the TCRdb copy retains only in-frame clones and omits some. The sample carries hundreds of thousands of clones, approximately 28% recorded once. Source material: naive CD4+ T cells from blood. The receptor set was obtained from a man younger than 30 in good health. CDR3s leave out the opening cysteine and the closing phenylalanine or tryptophan.

v_gene,CDR3aa
TRBV6-6,ASSQGQTQY
TRBV7-2,ASSLKPYYNEQF
TRBV5-1,ASSAELNSWETQY
TRBV6-5,ASSYSGSSGANVLT
TRBV29-1,SVEDPQDRVESYNEQF
TRBV11-2,ASSLEVAKNIQY
TRBV6-1,ASSDGGRNDYGYT
TRBV25-1,ASSGGHGAF
TRBV10-3,AIRGTGKGEQY
TRBV29-1,SVASGQETQY
TRBV30,AWSVLFGGRSYEQY
TRBV29-1,SVEGQGMSDTQY
TRBV5-1,ASSIGTGDEQY
TRBV10-3,AISGTGTYEQY
TRBV9,ASSPRPSDQPQH
TRBV7-2,ASSSFPNEQF
TRBV6-5,ASRSDSTDTQY
TRBV30,AWSVRRANYGYT
TRBV9,ASSVGSGSSYEQY
TRBV20-1,SARGANEQF
TRBV9,ASSTRTTGELF
TRBV7-6,ASSRTGSWGTEAF
TRBV30,AWLRVTARTEAF
TRBV5-1,ASSLDLEEQY
TRBV9,ASGRTASYEQY
TRBV28,ASSPPRIPAGRETQY